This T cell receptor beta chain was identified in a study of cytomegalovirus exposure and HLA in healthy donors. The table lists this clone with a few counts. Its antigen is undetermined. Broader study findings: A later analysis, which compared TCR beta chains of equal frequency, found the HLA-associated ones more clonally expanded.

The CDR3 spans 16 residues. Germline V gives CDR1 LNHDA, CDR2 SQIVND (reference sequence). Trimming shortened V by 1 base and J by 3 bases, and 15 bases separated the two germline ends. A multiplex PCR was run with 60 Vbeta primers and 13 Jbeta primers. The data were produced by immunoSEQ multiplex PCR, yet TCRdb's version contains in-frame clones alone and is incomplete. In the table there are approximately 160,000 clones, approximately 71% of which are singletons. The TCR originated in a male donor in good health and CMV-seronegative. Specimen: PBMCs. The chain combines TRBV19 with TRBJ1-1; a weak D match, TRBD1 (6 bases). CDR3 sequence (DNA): TGTGCCAGTAGTATAGGGCTACAGGGCCCTCACACTGAAGCTTTCTTT. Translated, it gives CASSIGLQGPHTEAFF. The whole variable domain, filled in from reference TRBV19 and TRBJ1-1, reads DGGITQSPKYLFRKEGQNVTLSCEQNLNHDAMYWYRQDPGQGLRLIYYSQIVNDFQKGDIAEGYSVSREKKESFPLTVTSAQKNPTAFYLCASSIGLQGPHTEAFFGQGTRLTVV.